This TCR beta chain was captured in a study of shared clonotypes between healthy human individuals. At the level of the study: Per donor, CD8 memory used one plate, CD8 naive used two, CD4 memory used three and CD4 naive used three. General study findings and limits: Donors were few, which limited the genetic and exposure-history diversity represented.

Once extracted for a subset, genomic DNA was divided evenly among several immunoSEQ plates. Assay used: immunoSEQ multiplex PCR; TCRdb lists only in-frame clones, some missing. The sample yields over 2 million clones, about 90% seen once. Germline CDR1 and CDR2: MGHRA and YSYEKL. The CDR3 loop spans 14 amino acids. Trimming stripped 0 bases from V and 5 bases from J, with 11 bases between. To note about this clone: The antigen is unknown. The sample contains more than one DNA sequence encoding this CDR3.

V is TRBV4-1 and J is TRBJ2-7, with D possibly matching TRBD1 (6 bases). This TCR was recovered from a man aged 18 to 30 in good health. Some clones in this sample may be carry-over from other donors' samples. The sample consisted of naive CD4+ T cells from PBMCs. Subset in this sample: CD45RA+ positively selected. CDR3 sequence reads: CASSQDRPGDEQYF. Here the CDR3 DNA reads TGCGCCAGCAGCCAAGATAGGCCAGGGGACGAGCAGTACTTC.